This T cell receptor beta chain originates from a study of identical twins. About this clonotype itself: The antigen remains unidentified.

From the 5' RACE reads, TCRdb called clonotypes with MiXCR, one entry per CDR3 protein. Here the sample spans under 400,000 distinct CDR3 sequences, 7% to 9.5% being singletons. Findings and caveats of the study: Out-of-frame alpha sequences common to twins exhibited a surplus of low generation probability.

The CDR3 is 12 residues long. Trimming pared 7 bases from V and 6 bases from J, leaving 12 bases between. CDR1 and CDR2 from the germline V gene are MNHEY and SVGAGI. This clonotype was sampled from a woman in her fifties or sixties in good health. Sequenced material: naive T cells sorted from blood. The chain links TRBV6-5 to TRBJ1-1, with no clear D. The CDR3 spells CASTNTRAEAFF. Here the CDR3 DNA reads TGTGCCAGCACCAACACCCGGGCTGAAGCTTTCTTT.